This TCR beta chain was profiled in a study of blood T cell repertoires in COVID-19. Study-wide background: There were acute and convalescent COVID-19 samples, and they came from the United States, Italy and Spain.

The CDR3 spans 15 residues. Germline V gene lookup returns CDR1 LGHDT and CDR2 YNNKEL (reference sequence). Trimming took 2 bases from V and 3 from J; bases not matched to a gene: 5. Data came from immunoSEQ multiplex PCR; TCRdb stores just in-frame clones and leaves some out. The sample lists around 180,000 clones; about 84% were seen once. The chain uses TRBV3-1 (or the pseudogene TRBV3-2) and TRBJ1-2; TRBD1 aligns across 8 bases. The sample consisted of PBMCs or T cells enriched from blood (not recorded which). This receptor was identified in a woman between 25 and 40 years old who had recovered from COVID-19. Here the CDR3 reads CASSQPGQEDYGYTF. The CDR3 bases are TGTGCCAGCAGCCAACCGGGACAGGAAGACTATGGCTACACCTTC.